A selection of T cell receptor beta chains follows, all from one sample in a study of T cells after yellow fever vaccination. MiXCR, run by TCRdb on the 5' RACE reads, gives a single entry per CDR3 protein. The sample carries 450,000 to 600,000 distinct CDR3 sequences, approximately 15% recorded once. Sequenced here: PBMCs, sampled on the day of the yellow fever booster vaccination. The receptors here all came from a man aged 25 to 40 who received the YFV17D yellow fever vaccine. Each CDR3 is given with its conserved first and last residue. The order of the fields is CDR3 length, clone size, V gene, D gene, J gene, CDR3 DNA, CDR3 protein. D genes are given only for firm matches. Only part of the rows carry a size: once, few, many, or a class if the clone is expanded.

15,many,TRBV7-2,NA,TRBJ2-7,TGTGCCAGCAGCCTCGGGGGCAGGAACTCCTACGAGCAGTACTTC,CASSLGGRNSYEQYF
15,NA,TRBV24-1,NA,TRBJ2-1,TGTGCCACCAGAGGTGTTGGGGGATCCTACAATGAGCAGTTCTTC,CATRGVGGSYNEQFF
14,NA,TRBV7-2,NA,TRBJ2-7,TGTGCCAGCAGCTCGTTAGCGGACAGCTACGAGCAGTACTTC,CASSSLADSYEQYF
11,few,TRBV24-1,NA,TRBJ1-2,TGTGCCACCAGTGACCTCGGGAGGCTGACCTTC,CATSDLGRLTF
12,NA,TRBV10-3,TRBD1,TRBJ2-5,TGTGCCGCCGGACAGGGTCAAGAGACCCAGTACTTC,CAAGQGQETQYF
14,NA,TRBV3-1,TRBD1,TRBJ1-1,TGTGCCAGCAGCCAACCCGACAGGGCCTCGAAAGCTTTCTTT,CASSQPDRASKAFF
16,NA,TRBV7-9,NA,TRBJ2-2,TGTGCCAGCAGCCACTCGTTCTGGACAGTCACCGGGGAGCTGTTTTTT,CASSHSFWTVTGELFF
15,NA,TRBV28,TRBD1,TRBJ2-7,TGTGCCAGCAGTCCCTACAAGACAGGGGGCAACGAGCAGTACTTC,CASSPYKTGGNEQYF
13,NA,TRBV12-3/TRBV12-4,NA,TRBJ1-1,TGTGCCAGCAGTTTCGCTCTCGGAACTGAAGCTTTCTTT,CASSFALGTEAFF
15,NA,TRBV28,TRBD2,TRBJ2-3,TGTGCCAGCAGTCGGGCGGGAGTAAGGTCAGATACGCAGTATTTT,CASSRAGVRSDTQYF
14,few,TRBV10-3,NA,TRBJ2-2,TGTGCCATCAGCGCTTCACCGAACACCGGGGAGCTGTTTTTT,CAISASPNTGELFF
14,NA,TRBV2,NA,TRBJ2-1,TGTGCCAGCCGGAGCGAGGTGGGTGGGAATGAGCAGTTCTTC,CASRSEVGGNEQFF
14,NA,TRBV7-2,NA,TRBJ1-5,TGTGCCAGCAGCTTACACAGAGCTAATCAGCCCCAGCATTTT,CASSLHRANQPQHF
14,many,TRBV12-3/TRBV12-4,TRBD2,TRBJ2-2,TGTGCCAGCAGTGCGGGAGCGGGTCACGGGGAGCTGTTTTTT,CASSAGAGHGELFF
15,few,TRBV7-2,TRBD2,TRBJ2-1,TGTGCCAGCATCATTCGAGCGGGAGGGTACAATGAGCAGTTCTTC,CASIIRAGGYNEQFF
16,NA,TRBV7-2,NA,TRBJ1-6,TGTGCCAGCAGCTCCTTAGTCGCCTCCTATAATTCACCCCTCCACTTT,CASSSLVASYNSPLHF
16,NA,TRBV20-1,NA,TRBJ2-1,TGCAGTGCTAGACGTGTGAGGACAGAGTGGTACAATGAGCAGTTCTTC,CSARRVRTEWYNEQFF
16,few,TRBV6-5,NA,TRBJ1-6,TGTGCCAGCAGTTACCGCCCGACAGTCCCGGGATCACCCCTCCACTTT,CASSYRPTVPGSPLHF
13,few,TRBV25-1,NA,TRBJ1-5,TGTGCCAGCAGACAGGGTTTTGGTCAGCCCCAGCATTTT,CASRQGFGQPQHF
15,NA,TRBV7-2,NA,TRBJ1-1,TGTGCCAGCAGCTTAGAGGTTGGGCGGAACACTGAAGCTTTCTTT,CASSLEVGRNTEAFF
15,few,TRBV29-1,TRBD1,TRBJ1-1,TGCAGCGTTGAAGTAAGGGGACAGGAAAAGGTTGAAGCTTTCTTT,CSVEVRGQEKVEAFF
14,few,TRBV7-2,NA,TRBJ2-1,TGTGCCAGCCGCCGAGGTCCGTCCTACAATGAGCAGTTCTTC,CASRRGPSYNEQFF
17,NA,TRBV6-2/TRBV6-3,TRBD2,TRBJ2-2,TGTGCCAGCAGTTACCCCCTAGCGGGCTCGAACACCGGGGAGCTGTTTTTT,CASSYPLAGSNTGELFF
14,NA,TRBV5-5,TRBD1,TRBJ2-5,TGTGCCAGCAGCCCCAGACAGGGAAGTGAGACCCAGTACTTC,CASSPRQGSETQYF
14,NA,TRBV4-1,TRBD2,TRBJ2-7,TGCGCCAGCAGCCACCAGCGGGGGACCTACGAGCAGTACTTC,CASSHQRGTYEQYF
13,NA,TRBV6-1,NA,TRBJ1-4,TGTGCCAGCACCCCAGGCGGTAATGAAAAACTGTTTTTT,CASTPGGNEKLFF
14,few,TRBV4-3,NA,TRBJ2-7,TGCGCCAGCAGCCAAGTTCAGGGGTCCGGGGAGCAGTACTTC,CASSQVQGSGEQYF
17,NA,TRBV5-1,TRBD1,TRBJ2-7,TGCGCCAGCAGCGGCAGGACAGGGGGTACACTCCATTACGAGCAGTACTTC,CASSGRTGGTLHYEQYF
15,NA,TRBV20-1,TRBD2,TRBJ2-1,TGCAGTGCACCCCTCCTAGCGGGAGTAAACAATGAGCAGTTCTTC,CSAPLLAGVNNEQFF
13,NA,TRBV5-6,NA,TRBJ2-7,TGTGCCAGCAGCTTCAGGACGGGTTACGAGCAGTACTTC,CASSFRTGYEQYF
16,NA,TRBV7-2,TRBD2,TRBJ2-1,TGTGCCAGCAGCTTAGGGTTTGCTAGCGGCTACAATGAGCAGTTCTTC,CASSLGFASGYNEQFF
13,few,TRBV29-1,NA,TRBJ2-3,TGCAGCGCGGGAGTCGGCCGTAGGGATACGCAGTATTTT,CSAGVGRRDTQYF
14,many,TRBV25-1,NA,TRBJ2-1,TGTGCCAGCAGTGGGTCGGCAACCTACAATGAGCAGTTCTTC,CASSGSATYNEQFF
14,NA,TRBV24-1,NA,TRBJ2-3,TGTGCCACCGCGCTGGGAGCCAGCACAGATACGCAGTATTTT,CATALGASTDTQYF
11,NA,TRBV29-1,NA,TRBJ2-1,TGCAGTTTTAGCGTGGTTAATGAGCAGTTCTTC,CSFSVVNEQFF
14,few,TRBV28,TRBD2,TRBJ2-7,TGTGCCAGCAGTGTGACTAGCGGGTTCTACGAGCAGTACTTC,CASSVTSGFYEQYF
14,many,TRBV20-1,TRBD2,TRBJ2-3,TGCAGTGCTATTACTAGCGGGAGAACAGATACGCAGTATTTT,CSAITSGRTDTQYF
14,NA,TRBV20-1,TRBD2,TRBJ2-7,TGCAGTGCCATCGGACTAGCGGGAAGCTACGAGCAGTACTTC,CSAIGLAGSYEQYF
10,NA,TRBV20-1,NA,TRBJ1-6,TGCAGGCCGGATGGCTCAGCCCTCCACTTT,CRPDGSALHF
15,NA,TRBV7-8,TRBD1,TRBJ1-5,TGTGCCAGCAGCTTTCACAGGGGTGGCAATCAGCCCCAGCATTTT,CASSFHRGGNQPQHF